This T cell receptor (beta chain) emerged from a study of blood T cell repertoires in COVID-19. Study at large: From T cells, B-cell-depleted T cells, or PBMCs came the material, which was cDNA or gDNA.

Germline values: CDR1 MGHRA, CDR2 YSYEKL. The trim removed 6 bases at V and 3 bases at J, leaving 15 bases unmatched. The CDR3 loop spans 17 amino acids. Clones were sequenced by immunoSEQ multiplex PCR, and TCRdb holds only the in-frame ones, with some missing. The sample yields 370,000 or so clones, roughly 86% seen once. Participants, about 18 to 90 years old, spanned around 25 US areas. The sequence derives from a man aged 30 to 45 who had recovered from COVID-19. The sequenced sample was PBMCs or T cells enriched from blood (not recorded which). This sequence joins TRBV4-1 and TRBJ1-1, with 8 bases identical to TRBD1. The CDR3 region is CASRRDHRTGPDTEAFF. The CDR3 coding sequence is TGCGCCAGCAGACGAGACCATCGGACAGGGCCGGACACTGAAGCTTTCTTT.